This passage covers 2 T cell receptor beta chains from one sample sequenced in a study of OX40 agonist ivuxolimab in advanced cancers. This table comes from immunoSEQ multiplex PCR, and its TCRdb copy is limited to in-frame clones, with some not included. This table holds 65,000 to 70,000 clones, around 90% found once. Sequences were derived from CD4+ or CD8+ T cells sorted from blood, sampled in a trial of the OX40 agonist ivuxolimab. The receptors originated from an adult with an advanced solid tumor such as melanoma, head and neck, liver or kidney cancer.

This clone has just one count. The CDR3 DNA follows: TGTGCCAGCAGCTTTAGCACCGGGGAGCTGTTTTTT. This translates into CASSFSTGELFF. The chain employs TRBV7-9 and TRBJ2-2; D call uncertain. V was clipped by 3 bases and J by 4 bases, with 3 bases between them. CDR3 length: 12 amino acids. CDR1 and CDR2 from the germline V gene are SEHNR and FQNEAQ (reference sequence).

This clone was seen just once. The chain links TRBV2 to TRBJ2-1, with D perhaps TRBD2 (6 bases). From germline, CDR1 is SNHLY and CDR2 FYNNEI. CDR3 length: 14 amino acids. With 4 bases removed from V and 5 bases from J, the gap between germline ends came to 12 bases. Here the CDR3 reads CASSGLADNNEQFF. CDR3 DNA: TGTGCCAGCAGTGGGTTAGCGGATAACAATGAGCAGTTCTTC.